This entry lists 3 T cell receptor beta chains sequenced from one sample in a study of cytotoxic CD8 clonotypes in ibrutinib-treated CLL. TCRdb keeps only in-frame clones here, not all; method: immunoSEQ multiplex PCR. The sample yields hundreds of thousands of clones, around 66% seen once. The source material was PBMCs, sampled after 36 months of ibrutinib treatment. The receptor set was obtained from a human donor with chronic lymphocytic leukemia.

The chain couples TRBV15 to TRBJ1-6; 8 bases are shared with TRBD1. Germline CDR1 LNHNV, CDR2 YYDKDF (reference sequence). The junction had 10 bases not matched to a gene; V was cut back by 0 bases and J by 9 bases. The CDR3 has 17 amino acids. CDR3 protein: CATSRDLTGGVSSPLHF. For the CDR3, the DNA is TGTGCCACCAGCAGAGATCTTACAGGGGGTGTGAGTTCACCCCTCCACTTT.

V is TRBV11-2 and J is TRBJ1-5; no definite D call. Germline V CDR1 and CDR2: SGHAT, FQNNGV. V lost 4 bases, J lost 2 bases, and 12 bases lay in between. The length of the CDR3 is 15 residues. The CDR3 loop reads CASSSDPDGNQPQHF. The CDR3 DNA is TGTGCCAGCAGCTCCGACCCTGATGGCAATCAGCCCCAGCATTTT.

The CDR3 sequence is CASSQVPAVKLFF. CDR3 bases: TGTGCCAGCAGCCAAGTCCCGGCCGTAAAACTGTTTTTT. The chain links TRBV14 to TRBJ1-4, with unresolved D. In germline, CDR1 is SGHDN, CDR2 FVKESK. The ends were cut back, 1 base at V and 10 bases at J, with 10 bases in the middle. There are 13 residues in the CDR3.